This is a list of T cell receptor beta chains from one sample in a study of blood T cell repertoires in COVID-19. Profiled with immunoSEQ multiplex PCR; TCRdb holds only in-frame clones, not every one. Of about 210,000 clones listed, 80% to 90% are singletons. Sequencing was done on a sample of PBMCs or T cells enriched from blood (not recorded which). The receptor set was obtained from a man aged 40-49 years who had recovered from COVID-19. The CDR3 runs from the conserved cysteine through the conserved F or W. D genes are given only for firm matches. Clone size is given for some rows only: seen once, a few or many times, or a class if the clone is expanded.

TRBJ1-1,-,TRBV30,-,TGTGCCTGGAGCCGAGGCAGGGCGAACACTGAAGCTTTCTTT,CAWSRGRANTEAFF
TRBJ2-7,-,TRBV27,TRBD1,TGTGCCAGCAGGGCGACAGGGTCCGTCTACGAGCAGTACTTC,CASRATGSVYEQYF
TRBJ1-3,-,TRBV6-5,-,TGTGCCAGCAGTTACGACAGAAGCTCTGGAAACACCATATATTTT,CASSYDRSSGNTIYF
TRBJ2-1,-,TRBV12-3/TRBV12-4,-,TGTGCCAGCAGTTTAGCCAAGGGGTATAAGCAGTTCTTC,CASSLAKGYKQFF
TRBJ2-1,-,TRBV2,TRBD2,TGTGCCAGCACCCGGGGGGAGTTGGTAGAGCAGTTCTTC,CASTRGELVEQFF
TRBJ2-7,-,TRBV4-2,TRBD2,TGTGCCAGCAGCCGACTCCCCCCGACTAGCGCGGTCTCCTACGAGCAGTACTTC,CASSRLPPTSAVSYEQYF
TRBJ2-7,-,TRBV3-1/TRBV3-2,TRBD2,TGTGCCAGCACCCTCCATAGTGGAGCGGGAGAGCAGTACTTC,CASTLHSGAGEQYF
TRBJ2-7,-,TRBV28,-,TGTGCCAGCAGCTACCTATCCTACGAGCAGTACTTC,CASSYLSYEQYF
TRBJ2-7,-,TRBV5-6,TRBD2,TGTGCCAGCAGCTTGTTTTCGGGCGGGAGGGCCTACGAGCAGTACTTC,CASSLFSGGRAYEQYF
TRBJ1-2,-,TRBV10-3,-,TGTGCCATCAGTGAGGGGTCAGGCCATAACTATGGCTACACCTTC,CAISEGSGHNYGYTF
TRBJ1-1,few,TRBV5-1,-,TGCGCCAGCAGCTTGAATAACAGGAAGAACACTGAAGCTTTCTTT,CASSLNNRKNTEAFF
TRBJ1-2,-,TRBV5-4,-,TGTGCCAGCAGCCGGGGGGGCGGCTACACCTTC,CASSRGGGYTF
TRBJ2-7,-,TRBV18,TRBD1,TGTGCCAGCTCACCACTAGGACAGGGCTCCTACGAGCAGTACTTC,CASSPLGQGSYEQYF
TRBJ1-4,-,TRBV9,-,TGTGCCAGCAGCGTCGATGCCATCGGTAATGAAAAACTGTTTTTT,CASSVDAIGNEKLFF
TRBJ1-1,-,TRBV19,-,TGTGCCAGTAGTATCGGCAGGGTCAACACTGAAGCTTTCTTT,CASSIGRVNTEAFF
TRBJ2-1,-,TRBV7-3,TRBD2,TGTGCCAGCAGCTCGACTAGCGGGATTCCCTACAATGAGCAGTTCTTC,CASSSTSGIPYNEQFF
TRBJ2-1,once,TRBV9,-,TGTGCCAGCAGCGTAACGGGGAGAGAATACAATGAGCAGTTCTTC,CASSVTGREYNEQFF
TRBJ2-3,-,TRBV25-1,-,TGTGCCACGCAGCCGGGCGGGTACACAGATACGCAGTATTTT,CATQPGGYTDTQYF
TRBJ1-5,few,TRBV30,-,TGTGCCTGGAGTGGGGGAGGCAATCAGCCCCAGCATTTT,CAWSGGGNQPQHF
TRBJ1-2,-,TRBV7-3,-,TGTGCCAGCAGCTTAACGAATGGCCAGGGCGCTGATGGCTACACCTTC,CASSLTNGQGADGYTF
TRBJ1-5,-,TRBV5-1,-,TGCGCCAGCAGAGAAACAGCGGGCGGCAATCAGCCCCAGCATTTT,CASRETAGGNQPQHF
TRBJ2-1,-,TRBV7-9,-,TGTGCCAGCAGCTTTATTTCCTACAATGAGCAGTTCTTC,CASSFISYNEQFF
TRBJ1-5,-,TRBV3-1/TRBV3-2,-,TGTGCCAGCAGCCAAGATCCCGGGAGCAATCAGCCCCAGCATTTT,CASSQDPGSNQPQHF
TRBJ1-1,-,TRBV7-2,-,TGTGCCAGCCGACTACAATCGAGGTCGGCTGAAGCTTTCTTT,CASRLQSRSAEAFF
TRBJ1-2,-,TRBV25-1,TRBD1,TGTGCCAGCAGTCCCCCGGACAGGGTCGGTGGCTACACCTTC,CASSPPDRVGGYTF
TRBJ2-5,-,TRBV3-1/TRBV3-2,TRBD2,TGTGCCAGCAGCCTCAGACTAGCGCCAGAGACCCAGTACTTC,CASSLRLAPETQYF
TRBJ1-1,-,TRBV4-1,TRBD1,TGCGCCAGCAGCTCCTGGGGACAGACGATGAACACTGAAGCTTTCTTT,CASSSWGQTMNTEAFF
TRBJ1-2,few,TRBV4-2,-,TGTGCCAGCAGCCCCCGAGCTGAGGGAACTCCTAACTATGGCTACACCTTC,CASSPRAEGTPNYGYTF
TRBJ1-6,-,TRBV19,TRBD1,TGTGCCAGTAGTTCCCCGGGACAGAATTCACCCCTCCACTTT,CASSSPGQNSPLHF
TRBJ1-2,-,TRBV14,-,TGTGCCAGCAGCCAAAATCCCCTTGGCTACACCTTC,CASSQNPLGYTF
TRBJ2-2,-,TRBV27,-,TGTGCCAGCAGTTTAGAGAGCACCGGGGAGCTGTTTTTT,CASSLESTGELFF
TRBJ2-7,-,TRBV19,-,TGTGCCAGTAGTACGTTCACAGGCCCGAGGAACGAGCAGTACTTC,CASSTFTGPRNEQYF
TRBJ2-5,-,TRBV5-1,-,TGCGCCAGCAGCTCCGGTCGGGTGGAGGAGACCCAGTACTTC,CASSSGRVEETQYF
TRBJ1-2,-,TRBV7-2,TRBD1,TGTGCCAGCACCCCCCGGACAGGGGTGGACTATGGCTACACCTTC,CASTPRTGVDYGYTF
TRBJ1-6,-,TRBV9,TRBD1,TGTGCCAGCAGCGCTGGGGGTCAGGACAGGGCTTCACCCCTCCACTTT,CASSAGGQDRASPLHF
TRBJ1-2,-,TRBV29-1,-,TGCAGCGGGGGGGCCAGGAACTATGGCTACACCTTC,CSGGARNYGYTF
TRBJ1-1,-,TRBV12-3/TRBV12-4,-,TGTGCCAGCCAAGCCAGGCGGAGGGAAGCTTTCTTT,CASQARRREAFF
TRBJ1-1,-,TRBV19,-,TGTGCCAGTAGTATGGGGGGAGGCGGGACTGAAGCTTTCTTT,CASSMGGGGTEAFF
TRBJ1-4,-,TRBV5-1,-,TGCGCCAGCAGTCAAGACAGGATGGGTGAAAAACTGTTTTTT,CASSQDRMGEKLFF
TRBJ2-6,once,TRBV30,-,TGTGCCTTGCCACCGTCGCGGGGGGCCAACGTCCTGACTTTC,CALPPSRGANVLTF
TRBJ2-1,few,TRBV6-1,-,TGTGCCAGCAGTGAAGCGCTCACAGGCTCCTACAATGAGCAGTTCTTC,CASSEALTGSYNEQFF
TRBJ1-3,-,TRBV19,TRBD1,TGTGCCAGTAGTACCCGGACGACAGGGACTGGAAACACCATATATTTT,CASSTRTTGTGNTIYF
TRBJ2-2,-,TRBV24-1,-,TGTGCCACCCTCATCGGACAGTTCGGGGAGCTGTTTTTT,CATLIGQFGELFF
TRBJ1-2,many,TRBV6-5,-,TGTGCCAGCAGTTACTCGCGGGGGAACTATGGCTACACCTTC,CASSYSRGNYGYTF
TRBJ2-3,-,TRBV6-1,TRBD2,TGTGCCAGCAGTGACCCTTTGGGTGAGCGGGAGCATATAGATACGCAGTATTTT,CASSDPLGEREHIDTQYF
TRBJ1-1,-,TRBV3-1/TRBV3-2,-,TGTGCCAGCAGCCAAGGGAGTGAAGCTTTCTTT,CASSQGSEAFF
TRBJ2-3,-,TRBV4-1,-,TGCGCCAGCAGCCAAGCAACAGGCACAGATACGCAGTATTTT,CASSQATGTDTQYF
TRBJ1-5,-,TRBV4-1,-,TGCGCCAGCAGCCAAGAACCCAACAGCTACAATCAGCCCCAGCATTTT,CASSQEPNSYNQPQHF